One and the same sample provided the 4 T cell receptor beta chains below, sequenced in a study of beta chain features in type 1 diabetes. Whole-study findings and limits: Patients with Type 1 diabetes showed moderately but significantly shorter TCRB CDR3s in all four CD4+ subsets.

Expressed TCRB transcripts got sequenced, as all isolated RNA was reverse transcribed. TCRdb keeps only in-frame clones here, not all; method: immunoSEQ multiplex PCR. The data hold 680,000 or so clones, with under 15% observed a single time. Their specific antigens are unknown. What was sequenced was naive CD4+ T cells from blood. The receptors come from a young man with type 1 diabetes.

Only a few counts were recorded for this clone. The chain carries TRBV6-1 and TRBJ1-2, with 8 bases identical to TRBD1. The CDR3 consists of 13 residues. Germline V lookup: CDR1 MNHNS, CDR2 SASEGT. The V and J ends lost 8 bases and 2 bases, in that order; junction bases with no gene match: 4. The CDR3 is CASEPGGNYGYTF. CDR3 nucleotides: TGTGCCAGCGAACCAGGGGGCAACTATGGCTACACCTTC.

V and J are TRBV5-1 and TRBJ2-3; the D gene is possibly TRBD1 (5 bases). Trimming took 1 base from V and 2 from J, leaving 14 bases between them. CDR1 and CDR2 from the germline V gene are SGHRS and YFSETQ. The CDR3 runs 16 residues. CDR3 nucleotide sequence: TGCGCCAGCAGCTTGATAGGGGATCCCGACACAGATACGCAGTATTTT. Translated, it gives CASSLIGDPDTDTQYF.

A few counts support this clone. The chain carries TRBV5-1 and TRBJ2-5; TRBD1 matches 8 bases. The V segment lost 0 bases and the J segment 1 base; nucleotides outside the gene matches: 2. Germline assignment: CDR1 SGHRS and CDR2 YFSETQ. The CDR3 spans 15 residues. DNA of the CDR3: TGCGCCAGCAGCTTGGATGGGACAGGCCAAGAGACCCAGTACTTC. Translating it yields CASSLDGTGQETQYF.

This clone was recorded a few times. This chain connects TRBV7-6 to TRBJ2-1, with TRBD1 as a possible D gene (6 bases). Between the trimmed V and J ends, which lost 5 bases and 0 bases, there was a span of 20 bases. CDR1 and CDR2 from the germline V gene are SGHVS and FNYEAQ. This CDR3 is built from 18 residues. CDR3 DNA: TGTGCCAGCAGCCCGACAGGAAGTAGGTTCAGCTCCTACAATGAGCAGTTCTTC. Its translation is CASSPTGSRFSSYNEQFF.